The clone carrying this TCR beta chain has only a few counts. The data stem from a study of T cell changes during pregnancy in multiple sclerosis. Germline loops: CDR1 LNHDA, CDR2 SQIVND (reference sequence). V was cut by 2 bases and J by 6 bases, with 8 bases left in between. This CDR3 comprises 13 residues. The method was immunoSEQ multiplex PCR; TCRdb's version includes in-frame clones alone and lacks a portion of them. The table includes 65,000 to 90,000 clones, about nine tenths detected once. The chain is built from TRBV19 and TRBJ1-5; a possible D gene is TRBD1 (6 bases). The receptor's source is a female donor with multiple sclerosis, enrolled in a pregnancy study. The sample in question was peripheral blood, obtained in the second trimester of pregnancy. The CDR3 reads CASSIQGFQPQHF. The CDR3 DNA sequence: TGTGCCAGTAGTATACAGGGGTTTCAGCCCCAGCATTTT.